This section outlines one T cell receptor beta chain sequence together with its context. At least ten counts were recorded for this clonotype. Its binding antigen is unknown. No clone much larger than this one lies a single base away; base qualities are absent. This specimen comes from a study of T-cell reconstitution after alpha-beta-depleted transplantation in children (dated by TCRdb to 2016 to 2018). Background on the whole study: The study quantitatively tracked T-cell immune reconstitution after TCRalphabeta/CD19-depleted allogeneic hematopoietic cell transplantation in children using TCR repertoire profiling. Overall study outcomes, separate from this receptor: In some patients, the high TCRbeta diversity seen at day 60 was put down to recipient T cells and intrathymic progenitors that had survived conditioning. About two months after transplant, the apparently early recovery of alphabetaT-cell counts reportedly depended on just several hundred clones that had expanded rapidly and came from non-depleted graft cells. Over the following months the frequencies of hyperexpanded clones went down, and after one year T-cell counts and TCRbeta diversity were mostly credited to newly produced T cells.

Library creation used PCR. The sequencer was an Illumina HiSeq 2500. To normalize quantification of the TCRbeta repertoire, the TCR libraries were built with molecular barcoding that relied on unique molecular identifiers. TCRdb itself trimmed the public reads at Q25 with fastp, ran MiXCR and retained productive beta chains. Each record represents a unique CDR3 protein, reported with the most common genes and DNA among its rows. The sample data list about 200,000 distinct CDR3 sequences, and approximately 7% of these were observed just once. The ten largest clones capture about 5.5% of the sample. The treatment or condition tag for this specimen amounts to: allogeneic hematopoietic cell transplantation with graft depleted of TCRalphabeta T cells and CD19 B cells. Transplant recipients were children who received TCRalphabeta/CD19-depleted allogeneic hematopoietic cell grafts. The CDR3 contains 18 residues, cysteine and phenylalanine counted. CDR3 DNA only is kept here, 54 bases in frame from base 1. In the germline V gene, CDR1 corresponds to LGHNT and CDR2 to FRNRAP. V gives up 2 bases and J gives up 0 bases, and the segment between their germline ends measures 19 bases.

Source: PBMCs, taken before TCRalphabeta/CD19-depleted stem cell transplant. This receptor was identified in a boy aged 2 to 9 with acute lymphoblastic leukemia, due to receive a stem cell transplant. In this chain, TRBV12-5 is recombined with TRBJ1-2, with TRBD1 as a weak D call on 5 bases. The CDR3 amino acid sequence is: CASGLITRGVGANYGYTF. The DNA sequence is given as TGTGCTAGTGGTTTGATTACGAGAGGGGTTGGGGCTAACTATGGCTACACCTTC.